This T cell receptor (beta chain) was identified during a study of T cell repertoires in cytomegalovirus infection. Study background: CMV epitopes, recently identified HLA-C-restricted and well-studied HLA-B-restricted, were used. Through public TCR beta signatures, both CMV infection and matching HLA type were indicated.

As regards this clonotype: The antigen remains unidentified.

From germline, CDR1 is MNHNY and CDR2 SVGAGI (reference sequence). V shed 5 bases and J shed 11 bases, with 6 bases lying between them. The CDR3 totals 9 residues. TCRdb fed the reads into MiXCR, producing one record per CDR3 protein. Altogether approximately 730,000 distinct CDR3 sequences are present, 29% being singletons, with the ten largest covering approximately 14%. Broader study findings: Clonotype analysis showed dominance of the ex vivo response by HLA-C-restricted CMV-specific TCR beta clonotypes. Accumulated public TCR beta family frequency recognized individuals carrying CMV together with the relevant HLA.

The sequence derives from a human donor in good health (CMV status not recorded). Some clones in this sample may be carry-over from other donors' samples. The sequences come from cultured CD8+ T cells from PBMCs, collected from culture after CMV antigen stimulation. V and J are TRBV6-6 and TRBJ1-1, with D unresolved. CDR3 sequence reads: CASSDWAFF. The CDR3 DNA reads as TGTGCCAGCAGTGATTGGGCTTTCTTT.